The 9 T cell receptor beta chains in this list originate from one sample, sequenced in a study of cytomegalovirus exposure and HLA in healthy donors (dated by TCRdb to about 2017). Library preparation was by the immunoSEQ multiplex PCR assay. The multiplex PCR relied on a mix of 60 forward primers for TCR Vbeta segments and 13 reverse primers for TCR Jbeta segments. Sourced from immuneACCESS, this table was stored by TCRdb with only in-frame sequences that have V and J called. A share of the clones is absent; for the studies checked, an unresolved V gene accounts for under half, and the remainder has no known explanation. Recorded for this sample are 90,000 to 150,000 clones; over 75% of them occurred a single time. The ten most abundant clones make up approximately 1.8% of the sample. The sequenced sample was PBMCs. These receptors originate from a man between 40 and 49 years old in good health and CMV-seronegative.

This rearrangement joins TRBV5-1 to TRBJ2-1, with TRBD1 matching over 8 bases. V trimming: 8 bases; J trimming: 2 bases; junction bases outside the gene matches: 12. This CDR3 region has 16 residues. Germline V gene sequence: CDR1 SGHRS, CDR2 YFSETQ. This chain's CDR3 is CASTAYQGAPYNEQFF. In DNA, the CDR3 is TGCGCCAGTACTGCCTACCAGGGGGCCCCCTACAATGAGCAGTTCTTC.

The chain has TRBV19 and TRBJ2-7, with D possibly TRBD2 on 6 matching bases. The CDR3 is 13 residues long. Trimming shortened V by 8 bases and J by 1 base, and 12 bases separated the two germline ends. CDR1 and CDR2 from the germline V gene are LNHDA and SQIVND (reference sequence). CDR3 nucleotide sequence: TGTGCCAGTTCGGGACTGAAGTCCTACGAGCAGTACTTC. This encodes CASSGLKSYEQYF.

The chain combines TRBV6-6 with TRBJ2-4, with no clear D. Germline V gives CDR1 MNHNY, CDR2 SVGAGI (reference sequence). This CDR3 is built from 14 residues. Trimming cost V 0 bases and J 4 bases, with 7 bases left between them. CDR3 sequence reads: CASSYSSSKNIQYF. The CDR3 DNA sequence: TGTGCCAGCAGTTACTCTAGCTCAAAAAACATTCAGTACTTC.

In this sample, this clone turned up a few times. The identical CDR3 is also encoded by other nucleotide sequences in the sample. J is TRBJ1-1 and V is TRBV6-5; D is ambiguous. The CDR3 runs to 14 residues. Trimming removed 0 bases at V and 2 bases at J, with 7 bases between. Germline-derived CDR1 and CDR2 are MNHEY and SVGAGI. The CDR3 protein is CASSYSYGNTEAFF. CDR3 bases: TGTGCCAGCAGTTACTCCTACGGTAACACTGAAGCTTTCTTT.

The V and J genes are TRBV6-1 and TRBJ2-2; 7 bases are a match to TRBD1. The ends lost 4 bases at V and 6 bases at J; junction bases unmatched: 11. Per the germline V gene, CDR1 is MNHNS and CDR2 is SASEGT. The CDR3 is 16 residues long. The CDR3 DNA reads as TGTGCCAGCAGTGTGAGGCAGGGGGAAATCGCCGGGGAGCTGTTTTTT. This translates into CASSVRQGEIAGELFF.

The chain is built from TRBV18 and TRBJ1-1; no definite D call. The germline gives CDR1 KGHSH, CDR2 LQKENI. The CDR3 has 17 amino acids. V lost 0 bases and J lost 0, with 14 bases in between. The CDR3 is CASSPPARARLNTEAFF. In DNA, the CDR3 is TGTGCCAGCTCACCACCCGCCCGCGCCAGGCTGAACACTGAAGCTTTCTTT.

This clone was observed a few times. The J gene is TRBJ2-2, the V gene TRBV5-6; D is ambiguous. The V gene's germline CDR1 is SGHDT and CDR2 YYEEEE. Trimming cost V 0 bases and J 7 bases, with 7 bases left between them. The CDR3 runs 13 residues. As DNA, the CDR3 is TGTGCCAGCAGCTTGGGCCACAGCGGGGAGCTGTTTTTT. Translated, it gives CASSLGHSGELFF.

The CDR3 DNA reads as TGTGCCTGGACCCTAAAACAGGGAACCATGAACACTGAAGCTTTCTTT. Amino acid sequence: CAWTLKQGTMNTEAFF. The V call is TRBV30, the J call TRBJ1-1; TRBD1 is a possible D gene (6 bases). This CDR3 is built from 16 residues. V was trimmed by 4 bases and J by 0 bases, leaving 18 bases between them. Per the germline V gene, CDR1 is GTSNPN and CDR2 is SVGIG (reference sequence).

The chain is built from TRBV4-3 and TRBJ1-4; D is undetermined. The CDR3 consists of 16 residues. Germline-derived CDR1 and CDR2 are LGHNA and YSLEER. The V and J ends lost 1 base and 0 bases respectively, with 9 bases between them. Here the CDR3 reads CASSQGDLATNEKLFF. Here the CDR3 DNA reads TGCGCCAGCAGCCAAGGTGACCTAGCAACTAATGAAAAACTGTTTTTT.